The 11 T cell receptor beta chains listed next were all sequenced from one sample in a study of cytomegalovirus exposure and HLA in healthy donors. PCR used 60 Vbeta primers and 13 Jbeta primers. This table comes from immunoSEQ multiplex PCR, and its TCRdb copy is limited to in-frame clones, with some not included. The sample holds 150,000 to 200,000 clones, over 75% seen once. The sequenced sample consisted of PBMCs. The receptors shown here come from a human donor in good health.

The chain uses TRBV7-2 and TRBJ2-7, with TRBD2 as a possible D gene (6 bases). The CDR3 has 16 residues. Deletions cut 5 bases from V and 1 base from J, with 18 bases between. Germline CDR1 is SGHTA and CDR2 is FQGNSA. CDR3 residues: CASSPGAGILSYEQYF. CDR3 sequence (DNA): TGTGCCAGCAGCCCTGGGGCGGGAATACTTTCCTACGAGCAGTACTTC.

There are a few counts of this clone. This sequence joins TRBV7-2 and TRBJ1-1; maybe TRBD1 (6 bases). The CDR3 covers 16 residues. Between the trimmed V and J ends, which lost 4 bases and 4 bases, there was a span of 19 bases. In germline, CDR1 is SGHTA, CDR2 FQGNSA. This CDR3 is CASSSTPGGRGTEAFF. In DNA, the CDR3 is TGTGCCAGCAGCTCAACCCCCGGGGGGCGGGGCACTGAAGCTTTCTTT.

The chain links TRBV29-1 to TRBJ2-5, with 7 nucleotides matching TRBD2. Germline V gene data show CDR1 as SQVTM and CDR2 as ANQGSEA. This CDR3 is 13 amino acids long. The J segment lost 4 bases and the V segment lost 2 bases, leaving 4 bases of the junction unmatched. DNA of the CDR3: TGCAGCGTTGAACCCCCGGGGGGAGAGACCCAGTACTTC. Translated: CSVEPPGGETQYF.

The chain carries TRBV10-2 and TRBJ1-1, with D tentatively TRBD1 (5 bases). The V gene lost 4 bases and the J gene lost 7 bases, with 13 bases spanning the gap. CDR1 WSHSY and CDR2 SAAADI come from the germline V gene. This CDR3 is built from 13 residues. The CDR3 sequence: CASSVSGGCEAFF. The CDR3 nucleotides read TGCGCCAGCAGTGTATCCGGGGGTTGTGAAGCTTTCTTT.

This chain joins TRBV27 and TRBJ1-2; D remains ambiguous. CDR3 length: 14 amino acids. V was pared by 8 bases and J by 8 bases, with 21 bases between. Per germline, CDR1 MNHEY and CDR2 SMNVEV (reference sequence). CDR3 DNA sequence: TGTGCCAGCGCCCCCGATAGGTACGCTAGCGGCTACACCTTC. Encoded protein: CASAPDRYASGYTF.

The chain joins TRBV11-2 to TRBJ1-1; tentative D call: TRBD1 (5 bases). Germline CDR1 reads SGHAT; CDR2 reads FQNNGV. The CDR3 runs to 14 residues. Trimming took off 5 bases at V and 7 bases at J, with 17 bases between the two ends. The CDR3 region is CASSPMQGMGEAFF. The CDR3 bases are TGTGCCAGCAGCCCCATGCAGGGTATGGGTGAAGCTTTCTTT.

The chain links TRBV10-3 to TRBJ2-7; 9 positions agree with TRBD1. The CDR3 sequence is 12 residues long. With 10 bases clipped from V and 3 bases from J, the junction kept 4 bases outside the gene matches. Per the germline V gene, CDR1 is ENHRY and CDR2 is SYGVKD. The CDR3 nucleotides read TGTGCCACCGGACAGGGGATCTACGAGCAGTACTTC. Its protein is CATGQGIYEQYF.

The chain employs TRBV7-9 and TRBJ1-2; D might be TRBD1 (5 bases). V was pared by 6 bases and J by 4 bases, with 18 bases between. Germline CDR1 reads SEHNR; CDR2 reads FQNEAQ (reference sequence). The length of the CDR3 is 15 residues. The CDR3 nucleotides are TGTGCCAGCAGACCGGCTCAAGGTGGGGCCTATGGCTACACCTTC. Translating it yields CASRPAQGGAYGYTF.

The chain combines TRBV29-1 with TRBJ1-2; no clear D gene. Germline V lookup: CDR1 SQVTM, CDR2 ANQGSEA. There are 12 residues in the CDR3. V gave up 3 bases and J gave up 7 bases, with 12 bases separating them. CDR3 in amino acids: CSVDRRETGYTF. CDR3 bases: TGCAGCGTTGATCGGCGGGAGACTGGCTACACCTTC.

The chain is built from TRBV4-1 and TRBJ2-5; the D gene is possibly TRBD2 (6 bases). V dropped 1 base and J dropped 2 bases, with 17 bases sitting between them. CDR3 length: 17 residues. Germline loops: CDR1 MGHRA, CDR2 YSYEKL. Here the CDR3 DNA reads TGCGCCAGCAGCCAAGGGAGGGTCTCTCTGGGTCAAGAGACCCAGTACTTC. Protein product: CASSQGRVSLGQETQYF.

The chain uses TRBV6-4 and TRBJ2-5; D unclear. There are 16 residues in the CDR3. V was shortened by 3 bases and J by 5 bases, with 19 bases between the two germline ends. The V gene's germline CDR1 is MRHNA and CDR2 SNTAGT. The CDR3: CASSEPGPPPEETQYF. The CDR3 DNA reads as TGTGCCAGCAGTGAACCGGGTCCGCCTCCCGAGGAGACCCAGTACTTC.